These T cell receptor beta chains were read from a single sample in a study of T cells in Graves' hyperthyroidism and ophthalmopathy. Each CDR3 protein gets one entry after TCRdb re-called the multiplex PCR reads with MiXCR. The sample records 600,000 or so distinct CDR3 sequences, around 45% being singletons. The sequencing input was peripheral blood or thyroid tissue (not recorded which). The origin of the receptors is a woman between 18 and 29 years old with Graves' hyperthyroidism. The CDR3 runs from the conserved cysteine through the conserved F or W. D genes are given only for firm matches. Clone size appears in some rows only: once, few, many, or a class for an expanded clone.

clone size	D gene	V gene	J gene	CDR3 DNA	CDR3 protein
NA	TRBD1	TRBV10-3	TRBJ1-3	TGTGCCATCAGTGACAGGACAGGGGGCCCTGGAAACACCATATATTTT	CAISDRTGGPGNTIYF
NA	TRBD1	TRBV2	TRBJ2-5	TGTGCCAGCAGGGACCAGGGGGCCCAGTACTTC	CASRDQGAQYF
NA	TRBD1	TRBV15	TRBJ1-2	TGTGCCACCAGCAGCGACCTGACAGGGGGTGGCTACACCTTC	CATSSDLTGGGYTF
NA	TRBD1	TRBV5-6	TRBJ2-2	TGTGCCAGCAGCAGACAGGGGAAAACCGGGGAGCTGTTTTTT	CASSRQGKTGELFF
many	NA	TRBV7-9	TRBJ1-1	TGTGCCAGCAGCCGGGGACGGTACACTGAAGCTTTCTTT	CASSRGRYTEAFF
NA	TRBD2	TRBV20-1	TRBJ2-7	TGCAGTGCCTGGACCGGGACTAACTCCTACGAGCAGTACTTC	CSAWTGTNSYEQYF
NA	TRBD1	TRBV5-1	TRBJ1-5	TGCGCCAGCAGCTTGGCCCCGGGACAGGGGGCTTCCCAGCCCCAGCATTTT	CASSLAPGQGASQPQHF
NA	TRBD1	TRBV10-3	TRBJ1-1	TGTGCCATCAGCGGACAGGGGAGCGCTGAAGCTTTCTTT	CAISGQGSAEAFF
NA	NA	TRBV20-1	TRBJ1-4	TGCAGTGCTAGAGATTCGGGCAGGCCAGGTGAAAAACTGTTTTTT	CSARDSGRPGEKLFF
few	NA	TRBV14	TRBJ1-3	TGTGCCAGCAGCCGCCCTCCGGGTGCCTCCATATATTTT	CASSRPPGASIYF
NA	TRBD2	TRBV10-1	TRBJ2-2	TGCGCCAGCAGCGGCCGAGGGGCGGGAGAGAGGACCGGGGAGCTGTTTTTT	CASSGRGAGERTGELFF
many	TRBD2	TRBV29-1	TRBJ2-3	TGCAGCGCAGGGACTAGCGGGGGCGGCACAGATACGCAGTATTTT	CSAGTSGGGTDTQYF
NA	TRBD1	TRBV2	TRBJ2-7	TGTGCCAGCAGCCCCCGGACAGGACTGGAAGCCTACGAGCAGTACTTC	CASSPRTGLEAYEQYF
few	NA	TRBV7-9	TRBJ2-2	TGTGCCAGGGACGACAGGCCGAACACCGGGGAGCTGTTTTTT	CARDDRPNTGELFF
NA	TRBD1	TRBV7-9	TRBJ1-6	TGTGCCAGCAGCCGACAGGGGGGAATTTCACCCCTCCACTTT	CASSRQGGISPLHF
few	TRBD2	TRBV24-1	TRBJ2-3	TGTGCCACCAGTGAAGCTAGCGGAGGGGAGGATACGCAGTATTTT	CATSEASGGEDTQYF
NA	TRBD1	TRBV25-1	TRBJ1-2	TGTGCCAGCAGTGGATGGACAGGGAGAGGCTACACCTTC	CASSGWTGRGYTF
few	NA	TRBV12-3/TRBV12-4	TRBJ1-3	TGTGCCAGCAGCACATCAGGGTCAGGAAACACCATATATTTT	CASSTSGSGNTIYF
few	TRBD2	TRBV20-1	TRBJ2-5	TGCAGTGCTAGCGGGAGGGACCAAGAGACCCAGTACTTC	CSASGRDQETQYF
many	NA	TRBV7-9	TRBJ1-5	TGTGCCAGCAGCCTAGGGGTTAACAATCAGCCCCAGCATTTT	CASSLGVNNQPQHF
NA	NA	TRBV7-7	TRBJ1-1	TGTGCCAGCAGCCAAACGCCTGCAGGGAACACTGAAGCTTTCTTT	CASSQTPAGNTEAFF
NA	NA	TRBV6-6	TRBJ2-7	TGTGCCAGCAGTTACTCGAGGGGTAGCAACGAGCAGTACTTC	CASSYSRGSNEQYF
NA	NA	TRBV2	TRBJ1-5	TGTGCCAGCAGACCCTTCGGCAATCAGCCCCAGCATTTT	CASRPFGNQPQHF
NA	NA	TRBV20-1	TRBJ2-7	TGCAGTGCTCCCTCGTCGGTGGGCGAGCAGTACTTC	CSAPSSVGEQYF
few	TRBD2	TRBV5-1	TRBJ2-5	TGCGCCAGCAGCAGGACGGGACGGGAGGAGGAGACCCAGTACTTC	CASSRTGREEETQYF
NA	NA	TRBV10-3	TRBJ2-3	TGTGCCATCAGTGAGTCGGAGGGTACGCAGTATTTT	CAISESEGTQYF
few	NA	TRBV7-2	TRBJ2-5	TGTGCCAGCAGCTTGTCTCCGGCCCGGCGGGAGACCCAGTACTTC	CASSLSPARRETQYF
once	NA	TRBV29-1	TRBJ1-1	TGCAGCGTTGCCCGTAACTGGGCTAACGTAGCTTTCTTT	CSVARNWANVAFF
NA	TRBD1	TRBV5-1	TRBJ2-7	TGCGCCAGCAGCCAAACGGGACAGTCCTACGAGCAGTACTTC	CASSQTGQSYEQYF
few	NA	TRBV20-1	TRBJ1-1	TGCAGTGCTAGCTCTGACATCACTGAAGCTTTCTTT	CSASSDITEAFF
once	TRBD1	TRBV15	TRBJ1-2	TGTGCCACCAGCAGAGATGTGACAGGGGAAATCGGCTACACCTTC	CATSRDVTGEIGYTF
NA	NA	TRBV29-1	TRBJ1-5	TGCAGCGTTGAAGACAGGGGACCTAATCAGCCCCAGCATTTT	CSVEDRGPNQPQHF
NA	NA	TRBV20-1	TRBJ2-7	TGCAGTGCGGACGGGAGCTCCTACAATGAGCAGTACTTC	CSADGSSYNEQYF
many	NA	TRBV7-8	TRBJ1-4	TGTGCCAGCAGTGCGGGTGGTGAAAAACTGTTTTTT	CASSAGGEKLFF
few	NA	TRBV2	TRBJ1-5	TGTGCCAGCAGTGAAAGCTGGGGGCTACAGCCCCAGCATTTT	CASSESWGLQPQHF
NA	TRBD2	TRBV11-2	TRBJ2-1	TGTGCCAGCAGCTTAGAACTCGGGAGGGATGAGCAGTTCTTC	CASSLELGRDEQFF
NA	TRBD1	TRBV2	TRBJ2-5	TGTGCCAGCAGGAAGACAGGGCTAGAGACCCAGTACTTC	CASRKTGLETQYF
NA	TRBD1	TRBV19	TRBJ1-5	TGTGCCAGTAGTATCTATAGGACAGGTACGAATCAGCCCCAGCATTTT	CASSIYRTGTNQPQHF
NA	NA	TRBV25-1	TRBJ2-5	TGTGCCAGCAGTGAATTCCGGGAGACCCAGTACTTC	CASSEFRETQYF
NA	NA	TRBV5-1	TRBJ1-1	TGCGCCAGCGGCTTGGTGGGTAGGGAGAACACTGAAGCTTTCTTT	CASGLVGRENTEAFF
many	NA	TRBV7-2	TRBJ1-3	TGTGCCAGCAGCGATGAACGAGGAAACACCATATATTTT	CASSDERGNTIYF
NA	TRBD1	TRBV10-3	TRBJ1-5	TGTGCCAGCAGTTACCTGACAGGGCGCAATCAGCCCCAGCATTTT	CASSYLTGRNQPQHF
NA	TRBD1	TRBV7-8	TRBJ2-7	TGTGCCAGCAGCCTGACAGGGAGTGTCTCCTACGAGCAGTACTTC	CASSLTGSVSYEQYF
NA	NA	TRBV6-2/TRBV6-3	TRBJ1-6	TGTGCTAGAGCGTCAGGTTATTCACCCCTCCACTTT	CARASGYSPLHF
NA	TRBD2	TRBV29-1	TRBJ2-7	TGCAGCGTCGTTGGGACTAGCGGGGTCTCCGAGCAGTACTTC	CSVVGTSGVSEQYF
NA	NA	TRBV5-1	TRBJ1-3	TGCGCCAGCAGCTTGGCCGTTCGGGGAAACGGAAACACCATATATTTT	CASSLAVRGNGNTIYF
NA	NA	TRBV7-9	TRBJ1-2	TGTGCCAGCAGCCCGGGGGGGGGGAGCTACACCTTC	CASSPGGGSYTF
few	NA	TRBV10-3	TRBJ2-5	TGTGCCATCAGCGCCGCTCGCGGCGAAGTCCAAGAGACCCAGTACTTC	CAISAARGEVQETQYF
NA	TRBD1	TRBV7-2	TRBJ1-1	TGTGCCTGGACACTTGGACAGGGGTCTGAAGCTTTCTTT	CAWTLGQGSEAFF
NA	TRBD2	TRBV7-6	TRBJ2-5	TGTGCCAGCAGCAATAGAGCGGGAGTGGGTGAGACCCAGTACTTC	CASSNRAGVGETQYF
NA	NA	TRBV20-1	TRBJ2-5	TGCAGTGCGACCCCCGCCGGGACATCAGAGACCCAGTACTTC	CSATPAGTSETQYF
few	TRBD2	TRBV7-8	TRBJ2-7	TGCGCCAGCAGCCAAGGGGGACTAGCGGAGAGCTACGAGCAGTACTTC	CASSQGGLAESYEQYF
few	TRBD1	TRBV29-1	TRBJ1-2	TGCAGCGTTGAAGATATGGACAGGGATTTGAGAAACTATGGCTACACCTTC	CSVEDMDRDLRNYGYTF
NA	NA	TRBV6-5	TRBJ2-7	TGTGCCAGCAGTTACCTTGTCTACTACGAGCAGTACTTC	CASSYLVYYEQYF